This TCR beta chain was sequenced for a study of T cell responses to AZD1222 COVID-19 vaccine. Only in-frame clones appear in the TCRdb table, and some are missing; sequencing was by immunoSEQ multiplex PCR. The sample carries 150,000 to 160,000 clones, just over 90% recorded once. Overall study findings and caveats: A reported finding is that nearly half of spike-specific TCRs target unmutated variant regions. Spike-specific TCR breadth and depth rose after two AZD1222 doses. Spike-spanning, vaccine-associated CD4 TCRs were dominant at 160-218 and 743-854.

On this clone itself: Its antigen is as yet unknown.

V trimming: 6 bases; J trimming: 6 bases; junction bases outside the gene matches: 9. There are 14 residues in the CDR3. Per germline, CDR1 SGHTA and CDR2 FQGNSA. The sequencing here drew on peripheral blood, taken on day 0 of AZD1222 vaccination. V and J are TRBV7-2 and TRBJ2-3, with TRBD2 matching 7 bases. The sequence came from an adult in good health. CDR3 residues: CASSPSVGGDTQYF. The CDR3 DNA reads as TGTGCCAGCAGTCCTAGTGTGGGGGGGGATACGCAGTATTTT.